The source of this T cell receptor (beta chain) is a study of T cell responses to AZD1222 COVID-19 vaccine. General study points: The reported proportion of spike-specific TCRs targeting unmutated variant regions was nearly half. Clonal diversity was possibly underestimated; the donors were predominantly white British and more often female.

The V gene end was trimmed by 5 bases and the J gene end by 1 base; junction bases not matched to a gene: 1. The CDR3 consists of 13 residues. The sample holds a few counts of this clone. Its antigen is unidentified. Here immunoSEQ multiplex PCR was the method, and the copy in TCRdb shows in-frame clones only, minus some. This table has over 95,000 clones, about 89% appearing once. Samples with a second dose at about 4 or about 12 weeks were pooled together. The chain recombines TRBV12-3 or TRBV12-4 with TRBJ1-1; 7 bases line up with TRBD1. The starting material was peripheral blood, obtained 28 days after the second AZD1222 dose. The TCR comes from an adult who received the AZD1222 COVID-19 vaccine. The CDR3 loop reads CASSRTGNTEAFF. CDR3 bases: TGTGCCAGCAGTCGGACAGGGAACACTGAAGCTTTCTTT.